This T cell receptor (beta chain) derives from a study of blood T cell repertoires in COVID-19. Trimming removed 6 bases from V and 9 bases from J; junction bases left unmatched: 12. The germline CDR1 and CDR2 sequences are LNHDA and SQIVND (reference sequence). The CDR3 consists of 14 residues. In the authors' workflow: Reference gene primer amplification gave nucleated cell count estimates. The method was immunoSEQ multiplex PCR; TCRdb's version includes in-frame clones alone and lacks a portion of them. The V and J calls and the clone size are those of that table, but D and trimming were determined from the DNA. The data show about 230,000 clones, approximately 84% seen once.

This sequence joins TRBV19 and TRBJ2-3; 7 positions match TRBD1. This receptor was taken from a man in his fifties or sixties who had recovered from COVID-19. The sample was PBMCs or T cells enriched from blood (not recorded which). The DNA for the CDR3 is TGTGCCAGTAGCACTGCGGACAGGTCCCTGACGCAGTATTTT. Its translation is CASSTADRSLTQYF.